These T cell receptor beta chains were read from a single sample in a study of a mutant IDH1 vaccine in newly diagnosed glioma. The data were produced by immunoSEQ multiplex PCR, yet TCRdb's version contains in-frame clones alone and is incomplete. The sample includes some 33,000 clones, around 78% of them seen just once. Their cognate antigens are unknown. Sequencing was performed on PBMCs, taken from a glioma patient whose treatment included an IDH1 peptide vaccine. The receptors were sampled from a man between 25 and 39 years old with glioma. Both conserved end residues are part of each CDR3. D genes are given only for firm matches. Clone size is given for some rows only: seen once, a few or many times, or a class if the clone is expanded.

d_gene: TRBD1; v_gene: TRBV29-1; j_gene: TRBJ2-7; abundance: few; CDR3aa: CSVGLGQVTYEQYF; CDR3nt: TGCAGCGTTGGATTGGGACAGGTCACCTACGAGCAGTACTTC
d_gene: TRBD1; v_gene: TRBV29-1; j_gene: TRBJ1-2; abundance: -; CDR3aa: CSVDSGQVFNYGYTF; CDR3nt: TGCAGCGTTGACTCCGGACAGGTTTTTAACTATGGCTACACCTTC
d_gene: -; v_gene: TRBV2; j_gene: TRBJ2-3; abundance: -; CDR3aa: CASPQGDITTDTQYF; CDR3nt: TGTGCCAGCCCACAGGGAGACATTACCACAGATACGCAGTATTTT
d_gene: TRBD1; v_gene: TRBV29-1; j_gene: TRBJ1-1; abundance: -; CDR3aa: CSVADRDTEAFF; CDR3nt: TGCAGCGTCGCCGACAGGGACACTGAAGCTTTCTTT
d_gene: TRBD1; v_gene: TRBV9; j_gene: TRBJ1-1; abundance: -; CDR3aa: CASSVTGDGFAEAFF; CDR3nt: TGTGCCAGCAGCGTTACAGGGGATGGTTTCGCTGAAGCTTTCTTT
d_gene: TRBD1; v_gene: TRBV27; j_gene: TRBJ2-7; abundance: -; CDR3aa: CASRIQGAGEQYF; CDR3nt: TGTGCCAGCAGGATACAGGGGGCGGGCGAGCAGTACTTC
d_gene: -; v_gene: TRBV27; j_gene: TRBJ1-5; abundance: -; CDR3aa: CASSLGAGKNQPQHF; CDR3nt: TGTGCCAGCAGTTTAGGGGCAGGGAAAAATCAGCCCCAGCATTTT
d_gene: -; v_gene: TRBV9; j_gene: TRBJ2-6; abundance: -; CDR3aa: CASSVSTAGANVLTF; CDR3nt: TGTGCCAGCAGCGTCTCGACAGCTGGGGCCAACGTCCTGACTTTC
d_gene: TRBD1; v_gene: TRBV28; j_gene: TRBJ1-2; abundance: once; CDR3aa: CASSAGGNYGYTF; CDR3nt: TGTGCCAGCAGCGCAGGGGGTAACTATGGCTACACCTTC
d_gene: TRBD1; v_gene: TRBV6-5; j_gene: TRBJ1-2; abundance: -; CDR3aa: CASSYGQGAAYGYTF; CDR3nt: TGTGCCAGCAGTTACGGGCAGGGGGCGGCCTATGGCTACACCTTC
d_gene: -; v_gene: TRBV5-1; j_gene: TRBJ1-5; abundance: -; CDR3aa: CASSLEGRGQPQHF; CDR3nt: TGCGCCAGCAGCTTGGAGGGCAGGGGTCAGCCCCAGCATTTT
d_gene: -; v_gene: TRBV7-6; j_gene: TRBJ2-2; abundance: -; CDR3aa: CASSAQGNTGELFF; CDR3nt: TGTGCCAGCAGCGCGCAGGGGAACACCGGGGAGCTGTTTTTT
d_gene: TRBD1; v_gene: TRBV6-5; j_gene: TRBJ1-1; abundance: -; CDR3aa: CASSRTGQGNTEAFF; CDR3nt: TGTGCCAGCAGCCGTACGGGACAGGGAAACACTGAAGCTTTCTTT
d_gene: -; v_gene: TRBV5-1; j_gene: TRBJ2-5; abundance: -; CDR3aa: CASSFRTGSKLETQYF; CDR3nt: TGCGCCAGCAGCTTCCGCACAGGGTCCAAGCTAGAGACCCAGTACTTC
d_gene: TRBD2; v_gene: TRBV14; j_gene: TRBJ2-1; abundance: -; CDR3aa: CASSQLLAGDYNEQFF; CDR3nt: TGTGCCAGCAGCCAGCTACTAGCGGGAGACTACAATGAGCAGTTCTTC
d_gene: -; v_gene: TRBV5-4; j_gene: TRBJ1-1; abundance: -; CDR3aa: CASSRDRDTEAFF; CDR3nt: TGTGCCAGCAGCCGCGACCGGGACACTGAAGCTTTCTTT
d_gene: -; v_gene: TRBV25-1; j_gene: TRBJ2-7; abundance: -; CDR3aa: CASSERASGGSEQYF; CDR3nt: TGTGCCAGCAGTGAACGTGCGTCTGGGGGCTCCGAGCAGTACTTC
d_gene: -; v_gene: TRBV18; j_gene: TRBJ1-4; abundance: -; CDR3aa: CASSPDQGEKLFF; CDR3nt: TGTGCCAGCTCACCAGATCAGGGTGAAAAACTGTTTTTT
d_gene: TRBD1; v_gene: TRBV5-1; j_gene: TRBJ1-4; abundance: -; CDR3aa: CASSLVQGASEKLFF; CDR3nt: TGCGCCAGCAGCTTGGTTCAGGGGGCTTCGGAAAAACTGTTTTTT
d_gene: TRBD1; v_gene: TRBV4-2; j_gene: TRBJ1-2; abundance: -; CDR3aa: CASSQDQTGGLRGYTF; CDR3nt: TGTGCCAGCAGCCAAGATCAGACAGGGGGTTTGAGAGGCTACACCTTC
d_gene: TRBD1; v_gene: TRBV5-6; j_gene: TRBJ1-5; abundance: -; CDR3aa: CASSLRPGTGSRNQPQHF; CDR3nt: TGTGCCAGCAGCCTTCGACCGGGGACAGGGAGTCGGAATCAGCCCCAGCATTTT
d_gene: -; v_gene: TRBV18; j_gene: TRBJ2-5; abundance: -; CDR3aa: CASSPPSRQETQYF; CDR3nt: TGTGCCAGCTCACCACCGTCGAGACAAGAGACCCAGTACTTC
d_gene: TRBD2; v_gene: TRBV5-1; j_gene: TRBJ2-7; abundance: -; CDR3aa: CASSAGTSGSNEQYF; CDR3nt: TGCGCCAGCAGCGCCGGGACTAGCGGGAGTAACGAGCAGTACTTC
d_gene: -; v_gene: TRBV6-5; j_gene: TRBJ2-7; abundance: once; CDR3aa: CASSYGGGEKSYEQYF; CDR3nt: TGTGCCAGCAGTTACGGTGGCGGGGAAAAGTCCTACGAGCAGTACTTC
d_gene: -; v_gene: TRBV7-9; j_gene: TRBJ1-6; abundance: -; CDR3aa: CASSPTLPLGNSPLHF; CDR3nt: TGTGCCAGCAGCCCCACCCTACCCCTCGGAAATTCACCCCTCCACTTT
d_gene: -; v_gene: TRBV2; j_gene: TRBJ2-7; abundance: -; CDR3aa: CASGDWSAGEQYF; CDR3nt: TGTGCCAGCGGTGATTGGAGTGCTGGCGAGCAGTACTTC
d_gene: -; v_gene: TRBV5-1; j_gene: TRBJ2-7; abundance: -; CDR3aa: CASSLTGDPLAEQYF; CDR3nt: TGCGCCAGCAGTTTAACAGGAGACCCCTTGGCCGAGCAGTACTTC
d_gene: -; v_gene: TRBV6-5; j_gene: TRBJ1-5; abundance: -; CDR3aa: CASSPSKGQPQHF; CDR3nt: TGTGCCAGCAGCCCCTCCAAGGGTCAGCCCCAGCATTTT
d_gene: -; v_gene: TRBV29-1; j_gene: TRBJ2-1; abundance: -; CDR3aa: CSVSFGHEQFF; CDR3nt: TGCAGCGTGAGTTTCGGACATGAGCAGTTCTTC
d_gene: TRBD1; v_gene: TRBV5-6; j_gene: TRBJ2-7; abundance: -; CDR3aa: CASSYGQGEHF; CDR3nt: TGTGCCAGCAGCTATGGACAGGGTGAGCACTTC
d_gene: TRBD1; v_gene: TRBV6-1; j_gene: TRBJ1-2; abundance: -; CDR3aa: CASGDSPNYGYTF; CDR3nt: TGTGCCAGCGGGGACAGCCCTAACTATGGCTACACCTTC
d_gene: -; v_gene: TRBV5-1; j_gene: TRBJ1-2; abundance: few; CDR3aa: CASGRFTTGNYGYTF; CDR3nt: TGCGCCAGCGGACGCTTTACCACAGGGAACTATGGCTACACCTTC
d_gene: -; v_gene: TRBV9; j_gene: TRBJ1-2; abundance: -; CDR3aa: CASSVGSEGTNYGYTF; CDR3nt: TGTGCCAGCAGCGTAGGAAGTGAGGGAACTAACTATGGCTACACCTTC
d_gene: TRBD2; v_gene: TRBV9; j_gene: TRBJ2-1; abundance: -; CDR3aa: CASTLSGRNNEQFF; CDR3nt: TGTGCCAGCACCCTTAGCGGGAGGAACAATGAGCAGTTCTTC
d_gene: TRBD1; v_gene: TRBV25-1; j_gene: TRBJ1-6; abundance: -; CDR3aa: CASATGGHSPLHF; CDR3nt: TGTGCCAGTGCTACAGGGGGTCATTCACCCCTCCACTTT
d_gene: TRBD1; v_gene: TRBV30; j_gene: TRBJ1-1; abundance: once; CDR3aa: CACSPGQGANTEAFF; CDR3nt: TGTGCGTGCTCGCCGGGACAGGGAGCGAACACTGAAGCTTTCTTT
d_gene: -; v_gene: TRBV2; j_gene: TRBJ1-6; abundance: few; CDR3aa: CASSEYRNGSPLHF; CDR3nt: TGTGCCAGCAGTGAATATAGGAACGGTTCACCCCTCCACTTT
d_gene: -; v_gene: TRBV7-8; j_gene: TRBJ2-7; abundance: -; CDR3aa: CASSTRRSYEQYF; CDR3nt: TGTGCCAGCAGCACGAGACGTTCCTACGAGCAGTACTTC
d_gene: -; v_gene: TRBV25-1; j_gene: TRBJ2-3; abundance: -; CDR3aa: CASSDRGDTQYF; CDR3nt: TGTGCCAGCAGTGACAGGGGCGATACGCAGTATTTT
d_gene: -; v_gene: TRBV10-1; j_gene: TRBJ1-5; abundance: -; CDR3aa: CASSESLNQPQHF; CDR3nt: TGCGCCAGCAGTGAGTCCCTAAATCAGCCCCAGCATTTT
d_gene: -; v_gene: TRBV25-1; j_gene: TRBJ1-6; abundance: -; CDR3aa: CASSELEVSPLHF; CDR3nt: TGTGCCAGCAGTGAATTGGAGGTATCACCCCTCCACTTT
d_gene: -; v_gene: TRBV7-9; j_gene: TRBJ2-3; abundance: few; CDR3aa: CASSLSRDGEDTQYF; CDR3nt: TGTGCCAGCAGCTTAAGCCGGGACGGCGAAGATACGCAGTATTTT
d_gene: TRBD2; v_gene: TRBV5-4; j_gene: TRBJ2-1; abundance: -; CDR3aa: CASSQKTGLAEARQFF; CDR3nt: TGTGCCAGCAGCCAAAAAACGGGACTAGCGGAGGCCAGGCAGTTCTTC
d_gene: TRBD1; v_gene: TRBV10-3; j_gene: TRBJ1-6; abundance: -; CDR3aa: CAIRRQGDNSPLHF; CDR3nt: TGTGCCATCAGAAGACAGGGGGATAATTCACCCCTCCACTTT
d_gene: TRBD1; v_gene: TRBV6-5; j_gene: TRBJ1-2; abundance: -; CDR3aa: CASSYSAGGNYGYTF; CDR3nt: TGTGCCAGCAGTTACTCGGCAGGGGGCAACTATGGCTACACCTTC
d_gene: TRBD2; v_gene: TRBV4-3; j_gene: TRBJ2-1; abundance: -; CDR3aa: CASSQDSGRGDLNEQFF; CDR3nt: TGCGCCAGCAGCCAAGATAGTGGACGGGGGGATCTGAATGAGCAGTTCTTC
d_gene: TRBD2; v_gene: TRBV6-1; j_gene: TRBJ2-1; abundance: few; CDR3aa: CASSEEAGGPNEQFF; CDR3nt: TGTGCCAGCAGTGAAGAAGCGGGGGGGCCCAATGAGCAGTTCTTC
d_gene: -; v_gene: TRBV30; j_gene: TRBJ1-2; abundance: -; CDR3aa: CAWGVVDDYGYTF; CDR3nt: TGTGCCTGGGGGGTCGTGGATGACTATGGCTACACCTTC
d_gene: -; v_gene: TRBV21-1; j_gene: TRBJ1-1; abundance: -; CDR3aa: CASRRLTVNTEAFF; CDR3nt: TGTGCCAGCAGAAGACTGACAGTAAACACTGAAGCTTTCTTT
d_gene: TRBD1; v_gene: TRBV6-5; j_gene: TRBJ2-7; abundance: -; CDR3aa: CASSYSGQGSSEQYF; CDR3nt: TGTGCCAGCAGTTACTCAGGACAGGGGTCGAGCGAGCAGTACTTC
d_gene: -; v_gene: TRBV5-1; j_gene: TRBJ1-1; abundance: -; CDR3aa: CASTLGRGITGNTEAFF; CDR3nt: TGCGCCAGCACCCTCGGACGGGGGATTACCGGGAACACTGAAGCTTTCTTT